One sample yielded the 20 T cell receptor beta chains listed below, sequenced in a study of shared clonotypes between healthy human individuals. Sequencing used immunoSEQ multiplex PCR; TCRdb keeps in-frame clones, though not all of them. Among approximately 2.3 million clones listed, 90% to 95% were seen once. The sample taken for sequencing was naive CD4+ T cells from PBMCs. Noted subset: CD45RA+ positively selected. Receptors originate from a man aged 18 to 35 in good health. Some clones in this sample may be carry-over from other donors' samples.

The rearrangement uses TRBV28 and TRBJ2-3, with 13 nucleotides matching TRBD2. Germline V gene lookup returns CDR1 MDHEN and CDR2 SYDVKM. The CDR3 has 20 amino acids. The ends lost 5 bases at V and 2 bases at J; junction bases unmatched: 16. The CDR3 nucleotides read TGTGCCAGCAGTCCCTGGACAGCTTCACTAGCGGGAGGGCCCACAGATACGCAGTATTTT. This gives the protein CASSPWTASLAGGPTDTQYF.

The chain has TRBV7-9 and TRBJ1-5; TRBD1 matches 7 bases. J gave up 5 bases and V 4 bases, and 2 bases lay outside the gene matches. CDR3 length: 13 amino acids. Germline loops: CDR1 SEHNR, CDR2 FQNEAQ (reference sequence). Here the CDR3 reads CASSSGQYQPQHF. The CDR3 DNA follows: TGTGCCAGCAGCTCGGGACAGTATCAGCCCCAGCATTTT.

This sequence joins TRBV5-4 and TRBJ2-7, with 7 bases matching TRBD1. Germline loops: CDR1 SGHNT, CDR2 YYREEE (reference sequence). CDR3 length: 18 residues. V was clipped by 4 bases and J by 3 bases; unmatched bases: 19. CDR3 bases: TGTGCCAGCAGCCGAAAGCCGGGACAGCGAAACGCCGACTACGAGCAGTACTTC. It is translated as CASSRKPGQRNADYEQYF.

The chain links TRBV10-3 to TRBJ2-7; 9 nucleotides align to TRBD1. The CDR3 is 14 amino acids. The junction had 7 bases not matched to a gene; V was cut back by 6 bases and J by 4 bases. Germline V gene lookup returns CDR1 ENHRY and CDR2 SYGVKD. CDR3 residues: CAISAGQGDYEQYF. CDR3 coding DNA: TGTGCCATCAGCGCGGGACAGGGAGATTACGAGCAGTACTTC.

The V and J genes are TRBV30 and TRBJ1-6, with a possible D match to TRBD1 (5 bases). CDR1 and CDR2 from the germline V gene are GTSNPN and SVGIG (reference sequence). This CDR3 has 17 amino acids. Trimming left V 6 bases short and J 4 bases short, with 22 bases between. CDR3 in DNA: TGTGCCTGTCACAGGTCGGACTCGCCGGAATATAATTCACCCCTCCACTTT. Translation: CACHRSDSPEYNSPLHF.

The V call is TRBV19, the J call TRBJ2-7; D may correspond to TRBD1 or TRBD2 (5 bases each). Germline lookup yields CDR1 LNHDA and CDR2 SQIVND (reference sequence). The V end was cut by 9 bases, the J end by 2 bases, with 17 bases between. This CDR3 has 14 amino acids. Written as DNA, the CDR3 is TGTGCCAGAAACCGGGACCAGAGGGCCTACGAGCAGTACTTC. Its translation: CARNRDQRAYEQYF.

V gene TRBV4-2 combines with J gene TRBJ1-2; 8 bases align to TRBD1. The ends lost 0 bases at V and 5 bases at J; junction bases unmatched: 5. This CDR3 is built from 15 residues. Germline V gives CDR1 LGHNA, CDR2 YNFKEQ. CDR3 sequence reads: CASSQEGQGPYGYTF. The CDR3 DNA follows: TGTGCCAGCAGCCAAGAAGGACAGGGACCGTATGGCTACACCTTC.

The V call is TRBV4-1, the J call TRBJ2-1, with 8 bases matching TRBD2. CDR1 and CDR2 (germline): MGHRA, YSYEKL. The CDR3 sequence is 15 residues long. V lost 1 base to trimming and J lost 9 bases; unmatched junction nucleotides: 8. In nucleotides, the CDR3 is TGCGCCAGCAGCCAAGTTGGTGGAGCGGGAGTTGAGCAGTTCTTC. Amino acid sequence: CASSQVGGAGVEQFF.

The rearrangement uses TRBV25-1 and TRBJ2-2; D perhaps matches TRBD2 (7 bases). The CDR3 consists of 15 residues. Germline values: CDR1 MGHDK, CDR2 SYGVNS. Between the trimmed V and J ends, which lost 2 bases and 7 bases, there was a span of 14 bases. This chain's CDR3 is CASSETTGRGGELFF. CDR3 DNA: TGTGCCAGCAGTGAAACTACAGGGAGGGGCGGGGAGCTGTTTTTT.

The chain carries TRBV5-4 and TRBJ2-5, with TRBD1 identical over 9 bases. CDR3 length: 12 amino acids. Germline CDR1 reads SGHNT; CDR2 reads YYREEE (reference sequence). V dropped 2 bases and J dropped 11; count of bases not matched to a gene: 4. In nucleotides, the CDR3 is TGTGCCAGCAGCTTTGGCGGGACAGGGCAGTACTTC. Amino acid sequence: CASSFGGTGQYF.

The chain has TRBV7-2 and TRBJ2-3; D is unclear. V lost 1 base and J 5 bases, leaving 13 bases between the germline ends. This CDR3 contains 15 residues. In germline, CDR1 is SGHTA, CDR2 FQGNSA. The CDR3 bases are TGTGCCAGCAGCTTAGTAGGGATCATCGGAGATACGCAGTATTTT. It is translated as CASSLVGIIGDTQYF.

The chain is built from TRBV5-1 and TRBJ2-3, with D possibly matching TRBD1 (5 bases). Germline CDR1 is SGHRS and CDR2 is YFSETQ. The CDR3 sequence is 15 residues long. V lost 0 bases to trimming and J lost 5 bases, with 13 bases between them. The chain's CDR3 is CASSLEDTRGDTQYF. The CDR3, as DNA: TGCGCCAGCAGCTTGGAGGATACAAGGGGAGATACGCAGTATTTT.

This CDR3 is CASSVPGQGRGNIQYF. For the CDR3, the DNA is TGTGCCAGCAGCGTGCCGGGACAGGGGAGAGGAAACATTCAGTACTTC. This chain joins TRBV7-9 and TRBJ2-4; TRBD1 matches at 10 bases. From germline, CDR1 is SEHNR and CDR2 FQNEAQ (reference sequence). The CDR3 length is 16 residues. V lost 5 bases to trimming and J lost 6 bases; unmatched junction nucleotides: 10.

The J gene is TRBJ1-2, the V gene TRBV30, with D unresolved. The CDR3 runs 12 residues. Germline loops: CDR1 GTSNPN, CDR2 SVGIG (reference sequence). V lost 4 bases, J lost 4 bases, and 10 bases lay in between. The CDR3 is CAWTGSIYGYTF. Written as DNA, the CDR3 is TGTGCCTGGACGGGGTCGATCTATGGCTACACCTTC.

The V gene is TRBV19, the J gene TRBJ1-5; 11 bases fit TRBD1. This CDR3 is built from 16 residues. The J segment lost 3 bases and the V segment lost 8 bases, leaving 9 bases of the junction unmatched. Germline-derived CDR1 and CDR2 are LNHDA and SQIVND (reference sequence). The CDR3 DNA reads as TGTGCCAGTCACGGACAGGGGGCGGCCTTCAATCAGCCCCAGCATTTT. Translating it yields CASHGQGAAFNQPQHF. The full variable domain, in which reference TRBV19 and TRBJ1-5 provide the parts outside the CDR3, is DGGITQSPKYLFRKEGQNVTLSCEQNLNHDAMYWYRQDPGQGLRLIYYSQIVNDFQKGDIAEGYSVSREKKESFPLTVTSAQKNPTAFYLCASHGQGAAFNQPQHFGDGTRLSIL.

V is TRBV6-5 and J is TRBJ1-3; no definite D call. The CDR3 runs 14 residues. Germline values: CDR1 MNHEY, CDR2 SVGAGI. Trimming stripped 2 bases from V and 0 bases from J, with 5 bases between. The CDR3 nucleotides read TGTGCCAGCAGTTACCGTCACTCTGGAAACACCATATATTTT. This gives the protein CASSYRHSGNTIYF.

The chain links TRBV5-1 to TRBJ2-1; D perhaps matches TRBD1 (5 bases). This CDR3 spans 13 amino acids. With 6 bases removed from V and 4 bases from J, the gap between germline ends came to 11 bases. The V gene's germline CDR1 is SGHRS and CDR2 YFSETQ. CDR3 sequence: CASMLDSYNEQFF. The CDR3 bases are TGCGCCAGCATGTTAGACAGTTACAATGAGCAGTTCTTC.

CDR3 sequence reads: CASSFDFRTGIYGYTF. CDR3 DNA: TGTGCCAGCAGCTTCGATTTCCGGACAGGGATTTATGGCTACACCTTC. This rearrangement joins TRBV11-2 to TRBJ1-2; 8 bases fit TRBD1. The CDR3 runs 16 residues. The junction had 11 bases not matched to a gene; V was cut back by 3 bases and J by 5 bases. Per germline, CDR1 SGHAT and CDR2 FQNNGV.

J is TRBJ2-3 and V is TRBV7-9; TRBD2 agrees at 11 bases. Germline assignment: CDR1 SEHNR and CDR2 FQNEAQ (reference sequence). J was trimmed by 7 bases and V by 9 bases; bases with no gene match: 15. The length of the CDR3 is 16 residues. CDR3 protein: CASNSFKGLAVHTQYF. CDR3 DNA sequence: TGTGCCAGTAATTCATTCAAGGGACTAGCGGTCCATACGCAGTATTTT. Based on the CDR3 plus reference TRBV7-9 and TRBJ2-3, the full variable domain is DTGVSQNPRHKITKRGQNVTFRCDPISEHNRLYWYRQTLGQGPEFLTYFQNEAQLEKSRLLSDRFSAERPKGSFSTLEIQRTEQGDSAMYLCASNSFKGLAVHTQYFGPGTRLTVL.

This clone was detected once. The chain's CDR3 is CASNPLGGSSYEQYF. Here the CDR3 DNA reads TGTGCCAGCAATCCTTTGGGCGGGAGCTCCTACGAGCAGTACTTC. This rearrangement joins TRBV6-6 to TRBJ2-7; 7 nucleotides agree with TRBD2. Germline assignment: CDR1 MNHNY and CDR2 SVGAGI (reference sequence). The CDR3 sequence is 15 residues long. V was pared by 7 bases and J by 0 bases, with 9 bases of the junction left unmatched.